Below, 5 T cell receptor beta chains from the same sample are listed, as sequenced in a study of control samples from healthy donors and cancer patients. The table came from immunoSEQ multiplex PCR; TCRdb's copy has only in-frame clones and leaves some out. The profile shows more than 75,000 clones, less than 85% of them singletons. The sample consisted of PBMCs. These receptors all stem from a man in his 70s with lung cancer.

This clone was counted between two and nine times. The chain links TRBV5-5 to TRBJ2-5; D is possibly TRBD2 (6 bases). Trimming cost V 1 base and J 2 bases, with 15 bases left between them. The CDR3 totals 16 residues. Germline CDR1 is SGHKS and CDR2 is YYEKEE (reference sequence). Written as DNA, the CDR3 is TGTGCCAGCAGCTTGTCTGCGGCGGGGAAGCAAGAGACCCAGTACTTC. It codes for CASSLSAAGKQETQYF.

DNA for the CDR3: TGTGCCAGCAGTTCCCCTCTCGTAGCCAAAAACATTCAGTACTTC. It encodes CASSSPLVAKNIQYF. The chain uses TRBV6-5 and TRBJ2-4; D is uncertain. This CDR3 spans 15 amino acids. Germline CDR1 is MNHEY and CDR2 is SVGAGI. Trimming left V 4 bases short and J 0 bases short, with 10 bases between.

The V gene is TRBV6-5, the J gene TRBJ1-1; 10 positions agree with TRBD1. Germline loops: CDR1 MNHEY, CDR2 SVGAGI. V dropped 7 bases and J dropped 4; count of bases not matched to a gene: 6. The CDR3 extends over 14 amino acids. The CDR3 DNA is TGTGCCAGCACCCGGACAGGGGGAGCCACTGAAGCTTTCTTT. Amino acid sequence: CASTRTGGATEAFF.

This clone was detected only once. This chain uses TRBV29-1 with TRBJ2-1, with a tentative D call TRBD1 (6 bases). Trimming stripped 7 bases from V and 6 bases from J, with 13 bases between. This CDR3 spans 12 amino acids. From germline, CDR1 is SQVTM and CDR2 ANQGSEA. The CDR3 spells CSATAGVNEQFF. The CDR3 DNA follows: TGCAGCGCCACGGCAGGGGTCAATGAGCAGTTCTTC.

This clone was seen once. The chain is built from TRBV19 and TRBJ2-7; TRBD1 agrees at 7 bases. There are 13 residues in the CDR3. With 7 bases clipped from V and 4 bases from J, the junction kept 7 bases outside the gene matches. Germline CDR1 and CDR2: LNHDA and SQIVND (reference sequence). The chain's CDR3 is CASKRTGTYEQYF. CDR3 in DNA: TGTGCCAGTAAGCGGACAGGCACTTACGAGCAGTACTTC.